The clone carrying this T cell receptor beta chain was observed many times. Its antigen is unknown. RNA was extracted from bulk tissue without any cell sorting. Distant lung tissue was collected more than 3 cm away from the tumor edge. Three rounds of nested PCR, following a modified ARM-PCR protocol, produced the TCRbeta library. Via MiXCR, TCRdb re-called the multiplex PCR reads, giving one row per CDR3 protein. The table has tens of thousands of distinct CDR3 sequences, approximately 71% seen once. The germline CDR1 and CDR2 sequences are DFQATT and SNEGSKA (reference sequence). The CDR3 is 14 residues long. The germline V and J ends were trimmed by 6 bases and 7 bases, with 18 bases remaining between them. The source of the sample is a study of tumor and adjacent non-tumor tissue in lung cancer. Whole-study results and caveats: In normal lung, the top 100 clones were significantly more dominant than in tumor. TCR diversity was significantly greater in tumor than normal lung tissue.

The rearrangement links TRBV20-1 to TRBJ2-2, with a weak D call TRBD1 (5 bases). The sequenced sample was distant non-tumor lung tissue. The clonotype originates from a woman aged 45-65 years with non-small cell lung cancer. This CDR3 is CSARAGWEGGELFF. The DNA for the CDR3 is TGCAGTGCCCGGGCAGGGTGGGAAGGCGGGGAGCTGTTTTTT.